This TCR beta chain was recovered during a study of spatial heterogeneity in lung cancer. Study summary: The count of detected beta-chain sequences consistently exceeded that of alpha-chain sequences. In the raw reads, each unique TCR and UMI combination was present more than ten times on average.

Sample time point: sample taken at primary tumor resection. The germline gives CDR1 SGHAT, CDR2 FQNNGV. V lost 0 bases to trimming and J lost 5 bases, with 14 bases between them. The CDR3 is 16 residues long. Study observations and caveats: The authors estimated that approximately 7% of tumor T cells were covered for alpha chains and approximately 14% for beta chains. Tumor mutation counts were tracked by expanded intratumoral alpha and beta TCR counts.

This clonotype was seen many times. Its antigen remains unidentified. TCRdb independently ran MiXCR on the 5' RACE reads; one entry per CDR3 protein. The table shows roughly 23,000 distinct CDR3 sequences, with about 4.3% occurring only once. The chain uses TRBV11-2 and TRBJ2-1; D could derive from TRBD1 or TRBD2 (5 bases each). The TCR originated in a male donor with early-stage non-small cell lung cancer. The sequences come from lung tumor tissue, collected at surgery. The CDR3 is CASSLEALRGHNEQFF. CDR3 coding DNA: TGTGCCAGCAGCTTAGAGGCGCTTCGGGGACACAATGAGCAGTTCTTC.